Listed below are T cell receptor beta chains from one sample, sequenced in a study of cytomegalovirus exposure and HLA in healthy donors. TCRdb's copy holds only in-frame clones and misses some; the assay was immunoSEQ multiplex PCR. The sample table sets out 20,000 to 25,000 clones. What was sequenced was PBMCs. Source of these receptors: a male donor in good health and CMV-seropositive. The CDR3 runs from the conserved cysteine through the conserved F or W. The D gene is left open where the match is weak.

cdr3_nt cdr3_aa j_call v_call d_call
TGTGCCAGCAGCTTAGAGCTAGGATACCACTACGAGCAGTACTTC CASSLELGYHYEQYF TRBJ2-7 TRBV7-8 .
TGTGCCAGCAAGTTGCTGACTAGCACAGATACGCAGTATTTT CASKLLTSTDTQYF TRBJ2-3 TRBV7-2 .
TGTGCCAGTAGTATCGGGGGGGCCGGCTACAATGAGCAGTTCTTC CASSIGGAGYNEQFF TRBJ2-1 TRBV19 TRBD2
TGTGCCAGTAGTATCAGGGACTGGGACTCCTACGAGCAGTACTTC CASSIRDWDSYEQYF TRBJ2-7 TRBV19 .
TGTGCCAGCAGCAGGGGGACTGAAGCTTTCTTT CASSRGTEAFF TRBJ1-1 TRBV25-1 TRBD1
TGCGCCAGCAGCGGGACTAGCGACGAGCAGTACTTC CASSGTSDEQYF TRBJ2-7 TRBV5-1 TRBD2
TGTGCCAGCAGCCTTAGCGGAGCGGACTACGAGCAGTACTTC CASSLSGADYEQYF TRBJ2-7 TRBV7-3 .
TGTGCCTGGAGTGTAGTTAGCGGTTCGAACACCGGGGAGCTGTTTTTT CAWSVVSGSNTGELFF TRBJ2-2 TRBV30 .
TGTGCCAGCAGTGTCGGGACAACTTACCCCCCAGATACGCAGTATTTT CASSVGTTYPPDTQYF TRBJ2-3 TRBV6-1 .
TGTGCCTGGAGTGAACAGGGGGTTGACTATGGCTACACCTTC CAWSEQGVDYGYTF TRBJ1-2 TRBV30 TRBD1
TGCGCCAGCAGCCCCGAACTCGACAGGGTCTACGAGCAGTACTTC CASSPELDRVYEQYF TRBJ2-7 TRBV5-1 TRBD1
TGTGCCAGCAGCCCAGGACTAGCGGCCACCTACGAGCAGTACTTC CASSPGLAATYEQYF TRBJ2-7 TRBV5-6 TRBD2
TGTGCCAGCAGTACCGGGACAGGGTTCCTCGGTTTGTACGAGCAGTACTTC CASSTGTGFLGLYEQYF TRBJ2-7 TRBV25-1 TRBD1
TGCGCCAGCAGGGACAGACTAGCGGGGGGCCTTTACGAGCAGTACTTC CASRDRLAGGLYEQYF TRBJ2-7 TRBV4-1 TRBD2